This is a list of T cell receptor beta chains from one sample in a study of blood T cells in healthy people across ages. MiXCR, applied by TCRdb to the 5' RACE reads, yields one record per CDR3 protein. The sample holds some 1 million distinct CDR3 sequences, 40% to 55% seen once. The sequencing input was blood. Receptors originate from a woman aged 60-70 years in good health. Both conserved end residues are part of each CDR3. A D gene is named only where the DNA matches it firmly. Clone size is stated in some rows and not others, as once, few, many or a class when expanded.

15 | few | TRBJ2-7 | TRBD1 | TRBV28 | CASSLHTGGRYEQYF | TGTGCCAGCAGTTTACATACAGGGGGACGCTACGAGCAGTACTTC
18 | NA | TRBJ2-6 | NA | TRBV5-1 | CASSPLLGQVSGANVLTF | TGCGCCAGCAGCCCCCTATTGGGCCAGGTCTCTGGGGCCAACGTCCTGACTTTC
18 | NA | TRBJ2-7 | NA | TRBV20-1 | CSARLPGPAPQLRYEQYF | TGCAGTGCTAGACTACCGGGGCCAGCTCCCCAACTGCGCTACGAGCAGTACTTC
17 | few | TRBJ2-1 | NA | TRBV20-1 | CSASAHAIIGAYNEQFF | TGCAGTGCTAGTGCCCACGCCATTATTGGGGCCTACAATGAGCAGTTCTTC
13 | once | TRBJ2-1 | TRBD1 | TRBV6-5 | CASSGTTGAEQFF | TGTGCCAGCAGCGGAACTACAGGGGCTGAGCAGTTCTTC
15 | NA | TRBJ2-1 | NA | TRBV20-1 | CSAPTGVPSYNEQFF | TGCAGTGCCCCCACCGGGGTCCCATCCTACAATGAGCAGTTCTTC
13 | NA | TRBJ1-2 | NA | TRBV14 | CASSQDLDGGYTF | TGTGCCAGCAGCCAAGATCTGGACGGAGGCTACACCTTC
15 | few | TRBJ2-7 | TRBD1 | TRBV7-6 | CASSSEDRDGYEQYF | TGTGCCAGCAGCTCGGAGGACAGGGACGGATACGAGCAGTACTTC
15 | NA | TRBJ2-1 | TRBD2 | TRBV9 | CASTRGLAGVREQFF | TGTGCCAGCACCCGAGGGCTAGCGGGAGTGAGGGAGCAGTTCTTC
13 | once | TRBJ1-1 | NA | TRBV20-1 | CSARGGVNTEAFF | TGCAGTGCTAGAGGAGGGGTTAACACTGAAGCTTTCTTT
14 | many | TRBJ2-7 | TRBD1 | TRBV20-1 | CSARAGTGSYEQYF | TGCAGTGCTAGGGCCGGGACAGGGAGTTACGAGCAGTACTTC
12 | NA | TRBJ2-3 | NA | TRBV19 | CASSMARSTQYF | TGTGCCAGTAGTATGGCGAGGTCTACGCAGTATTTT
14 | few | TRBJ1-5 | NA | TRBV12-3/TRBV12-4 | CASSLGRRGQPQHF | TGTGCCAGCAGTTTAGGAAGGAGGGGACAGCCCCAGCATTTT
14 | NA | TRBJ2-1 | NA | TRBV9 | CASSVVSSYNEQFF | TGTGCCAGCAGCGTAGTTTCTAGCTACAATGAGCAGTTCTTC
15 | many | TRBJ1-1 | NA | TRBV27 | CASSSLEVGRTEAFF | TGTGCCAGCAGTTCCCTTGAGGTGGGGCGAACTGAAGCTTTCTTT
14 | NA | TRBJ2-5 | NA | TRBV7-9 | CADRDQKGSETQYF | TGTGCCGACCGGGACCAGAAGGGATCAGAGACCCAGTACTTC
15 | NA | TRBJ1-2 | NA | TRBV5-1 | CASSLTVDRLYGYTF | TGCGCCAGCAGCCTCACCGTTGACAGGCTATATGGCTACACCTTC
20 | NA | TRBJ2-1 | TRBD2 | TRBV20-1 | CSARGLGVAGGPLGDNEQFF | TGCAGTGCTAGGGGTCTCGGCGTAGCGGGAGGCCCCCTAGGGGACAATGAGCAGTTCTTC
14 | few | TRBJ2-6 | NA | TRBV6-5 | CASSYNSGANVLTF | TGTGCCAGCAGTTATAACTCTGGGGCCAACGTCCTGACTTTC
15 | NA | TRBJ2-4 | TRBD1 | TRBV2 | CASRDRELAKNIQYF | TGTGCCAGCCGGGACAGGGAACTAGCCAAAAACATTCAGTACTTC
15 | NA | TRBJ2-5 | TRBD1 | TRBV5-1 | CASSVSGTGQETQYF | TGCGCCAGCAGCGTATCTGGGACAGGACAAGAGACCCAGTACTTC
17 | NA | TRBJ2-3 | NA | TRBV6-1 | CASRPSPGGMGTDTQYF | TGTGCCAGCCGACCGTCCCCGGGGGGCATGGGCACAGATACGCAGTATTTT
14 | NA | TRBJ1-2 | NA | TRBV3-1 | CASSQGSGNYGYTF | TGTGCCAGCAGCCAAGGTTCAGGGAACTATGGCTACACCTTC
14 | NA | TRBJ2-7 | NA | TRBV5-1 | CASSPWGRDYEQYF | TGCGCCAGCAGCCCTTGGGGCAGGGACTACGAGCAGTACTTC
11 | NA | TRBJ2-7 | NA | TRBV20-1 | CSATPSGEQYF | TGCAGTGCTACCCCATCGGGAGAGCAGTACTTC
13 | few | TRBJ2-7 | NA | TRBV6-5 | CASSQQAPYEQYF | TGTGCCAGCAGTCAACAAGCCCCCTACGAGCAGTACTTC
12 | NA | TRBJ2-1 | NA | TRBV20-1 | CSARGGPNEQFF | TGCAGTGCTAGGGGCGGGCCTAATGAGCAGTTCTTC
13 | NA | TRBJ2-7 | NA | TRBV5-6 | CASSRTVRDEQYF | TGTGCCAGCAGCCGAACCGTCAGGGACGAGCAGTACTTC
14 | once | TRBJ2-2 | TRBD1 | TRBV20-1 | CSATRGRRDGELFF | TGCAGTGCAACAAGGGGGCGGAGAGACGGGGAGCTGTTTTTT
13 | NA | TRBJ2-5 | NA | TRBV10-2 | CAGSDVGKETQYF | TGCGCCGGCAGTGATGTGGGAAAGGAGACCCAGTACTTC
16 | NA | TRBJ2-1 | NA | TRBV20-1 | CSARGASLSSYNEQFF | TGCAGTGCTAGAGGCGCTAGCCTTTCCTCCTACAATGAGCAGTTCTTC
14 | NA | TRBJ2-7 | TRBD1 | TRBV20-1 | CSGEGTGSYNEQYF | TGCAGTGGGGAAGGGACAGGGTCCTACAATGAGCAGTACTTC
11 | many | TRBJ2-5 | NA | TRBV10-3 | CAISEKETQYF | TGTGCCATCAGTGAGAAAGAGACCCAGTACTTC
16 | few | TRBJ2-7 | TRBD2 | TRBV4-1 | CASSQDPGLAAHEQYF | TGCGCCAGCAGCCAAGACCCGGGACTAGCTGCCCACGAGCAGTACTTC
15 | NA | TRBJ1-4 | NA | TRBV10-3 | CAISGSGRLDEKLFF | TGTGCCATCAGTGGGTCCGGCAGGTTGGACGAAAAACTGTTTTTT
14 | NA | TRBJ2-7 | NA | TRBV12-3/TRBV12-4 | CTSSLDQTGYEQYF | TGTACCAGCAGTCTAGATCAGACTGGTTACGAGCAGTACTTC
13 | NA | TRBJ1-2 | NA | TRBV10-3 | CAISESGGSGYTF | TGTGCCATCAGTGAGTCTGGGGGGTCCGGCTACACCTTC
15 | NA | TRBJ2-5 | NA | TRBV6-5 | CASSYGGSHQETQYF | TGTGCCAGCAGTTACGGGGGGAGTCACCAAGAGACCCAGTACTTC
16 | NA | TRBJ2-7 | TRBD2 | TRBV7-3 | CASSPNSGVSSYEQYF | TGTGCCAGCAGCCCAAATAGCGGGGTGAGCTCCTACGAGCAGTACTTC
17 | few | TRBJ2-3 | NA | TRBV20-1 | CSARDSPWGKRTDTQYF | TGCAGTGCTAGAGACTCCCCGTGGGGGAAGCGCACAGATACGCAGTATTTT